These 3 T cell receptor beta chains were sequenced from one sample in a study of T-cell reconstitution after alpha-beta-depleted transplantation in children. It was with unique molecular identifiers that the TCRbeta library was prepared. TCRdb reanalysed the PCR reads using MiXCR and keeps one entry per CDR3 protein. The table lists just over 950,000 distinct CDR3 sequences, about 26% of them singletons. The material was PBMCs, mostly from graft donor cells, obtained 360 days after TCRalphabeta/CD19-depleted stem cell transplant. These receptors came from a boy less than two years old who had a stem cell transplant for SCID, so the T cells may come from the graft donor.

This clonotype was counted between two and nine times. The chain links TRBV7-8 to TRBJ2-7; 11 bases line up with TRBD2. V dropped 2 bases and J dropped 4; count of bases not matched to a gene: 19. Germline V lookup: CDR1 SGHVS, CDR2 FQNEAQ. This CDR3 contains 20 residues. CDR3 amino acids: CASSLRGGLAEARAKYEQYF. The CDR3 DNA reads as TGTGCCAGCAGCTTAAGAGGGGGACTAGCGGAGGCCCGCGCCAAGTACGAGCAGTACTTC.

Note on this clonotype: A much larger clone lies one base from this, so it may be a read error. The rearrangement uses TRBV12-3 or TRBV12-4 and TRBJ2-2; TRBD2 matches at 7 bases. CDR3 size: 16 residues. The CDR3 sequence is CARSLGRGANTGELFF. CDR3 DNA sequence: TGTGCCAGAAGTTTGGGTCGGGGGGCGAACACCGGGGAGCTGTTTTTT.

The J gene is TRBJ2-3, the V gene TRBV7-3; 7 bases map to TRBD2. V shed 1 base and J 4 bases; nucleotides not matched to a gene: 2. This CDR3 has 14 residues. Germline V gives CDR1 SGHTA, CDR2 FQGTGA. CDR3 sequence reads: CASSLRGGSDTQYF. Written as DNA, the CDR3 is TGTGCCAGCAGCTTAAGGGGGGGGTCAGATACGCAGTATTTT.